The 7 T cell receptor beta chains in this list originate from one sample, sequenced in a study of cytomegalovirus exposure and HLA in healthy donors. A multiplex PCR was run with 60 Vbeta primers and 13 Jbeta primers. TCRdb's copy holds only in-frame clones and misses some; the assay was immunoSEQ multiplex PCR. The table has a few hundred thousand clones, around 90% seen once; the top ten hold about 1.7%. The sequencing input was PBMCs. The source of these receptors is a girl aged 2-10 years in good health and CMV-seronegative.

This chain uses TRBV7-2 with TRBJ2-1; the D gene is possibly TRBD2 (6 bases). V dropped 1 base and J dropped 5 bases, with 12 bases sitting between them. Germline values: CDR1 SGHTA, CDR2 FQGNSA. This CDR3 region has 15 residues. CDR3: CASSLETAGNNEQFF. CDR3 sequence (DNA): TGTGCCAGCAGCTTAGAAACGGCGGGGAACAATGAGCAGTTCTTC.

The genes are TRBV5-1 and TRBJ2-1, with 15 positions matching TRBD2. The CDR3 consists of 18 residues. Trimming removed 4 bases from V and 5 bases from J; junction bases left unmatched: 10. Germline V gives CDR1 SGHRS, CDR2 YFSETQ. In DNA form, the CDR3 reads TGCGCCAGCAGCAAAGGACTAGCGGGAGGGCCTACCAACAATGAGCAGTTCTTC. Protein sequence: CASSKGLAGGPTNNEQFF.

The chain recombines TRBV19 with TRBJ2-7; 8 positions match TRBD1. Germline assignment: CDR1 LNHDA and CDR2 SQIVND (reference sequence). The CDR3 totals 14 residues. Trimming at V came to 3 bases and at J to 4 bases, leaving 5 bases not matched to a gene. For the CDR3, the DNA is TGTGCCAGTAGTATCGGGGACAGGCCATACGAGCAGTACTTC. Amino acids: CASSIGDRPYEQYF.

The gene calls are TRBV5-5 and TRBJ2-7; the match to TRBD2 covers 8 bases. The CDR3 runs 16 residues. In germline, CDR1 is SGHKS, CDR2 YYEKEE (reference sequence). V gave up 4 bases and J gave up 2 bases; unmatched junction bases: 11. In DNA form, the CDR3 reads TGTGCCAGCAGCCCATGGGGGGCGGGGGGACCCTACGAGCAGTACTTC. Its protein product is CASSPWGAGGPYEQYF.

This sequence joins TRBV2 and TRBJ2-7; 8 nucleotides line up with TRBD2. The CDR3 sequence is 16 residues long. The trim removed 2 bases at V and 1 base at J, leaving 7 bases unmatched. Per germline, CDR1 SNHLY and CDR2 FYNNEI. CDR3 sequence reads: CASSESSSGLSYEQYF. The CDR3 nucleotides are TGTGCCAGCAGTGAATCCTCTAGCGGGCTTTCCTACGAGCAGTACTTC.

This chain connects TRBV10-2 to TRBJ2-1; D gene ambiguous. Between the trimmed V and J ends, which lost 2 bases and 8 bases, there was a span of 4 bases. This CDR3 is 11 amino acids long. CDR1 and CDR2 (germline): WSHSY, SAAADI. The CDR3 DNA reads TGCGCCAGCAGTGAGGCGTATGAGCAGTTCTTC. As protein: CASSEAYEQFF.

The rearrangement joins TRBV6-5 to TRBJ1-1, with 8 bases fitting TRBD1. CDR1 is MNHEY and CDR2 is SVGAGI in the germline V gene. V shed 5 bases, J shed 6 bases, and the junction held 8 bases outside the gene matches. The CDR3 spans 14 residues. The CDR3, as DNA: TGTGCCAGCAGTGACAGGACAGGGTTACCTGAAGCTTTCTTT. Protein product: CASSDRTGLPEAFF.